These 14 T cell receptor beta chains originate from one sample sequenced in a study of blood T cell repertoires in COVID-19. Some clones are missing from TCRdb's copy, which holds only in-frame ones; the method was immunoSEQ multiplex PCR. The data contain roughly 350,000 clones, roughly 90% of them singletons. The specimen was peripheral blood. These receptors were obtained from a woman aged 50 to 60 with active or convalescent COVID-19.

This rearrangement joins TRBV5-1 to TRBJ1-1; 7 nucleotides line up with TRBD1. The CDR3 covers 16 residues. Unmatched junction bases numbered 11, after V lost 2 bases and J lost 4 bases. Germline CDR1 is SGHRS and CDR2 is YFSETQ. CDR3 residues: CASSFLGGRGATEAFF. In DNA form, the CDR3 reads TGCGCCAGCAGCTTCCTGGGGGGCAGGGGGGCCACTGAAGCTTTCTTT.

This chain connects TRBV6-2 or TRBV6-3 to TRBJ2-5, with TRBD2 matching 13 bases. The CDR3 totals 19 residues. Germline V lookup: CDR1 MNHEY, CDR2 SVGEGT. J was trimmed by 4 bases and V by 6 bases; bases with no gene match: 17. The chain's CDR3 is CASSYFQTLAGGPGETQYF. CDR3 nucleotide sequence: TGTGCCAGCAGCTATTTCCAAACACTAGCGGGAGGGCCCGGAGAGACCCAGTACTTC.

CDR3 in amino acids: CASSKGQGGYEQYF. CDR3 in DNA: TGTGCCAGCAGTAAGGGACAGGGGGGCTACGAGCAGTACTTC. The chain joins TRBV6-5 to TRBJ2-7, with 11 bases aligning to TRBD1. The germline V gene encodes CDR1 MNHEY and CDR2 SVGAGI. The CDR3 is 14 residues long. With V trimmed by 5 bases and J by 3 bases, 3 bases remained unmatched.

The gene calls are TRBV6-6 and TRBJ2-3; TRBD1 is a possible D gene (5 bases). Between the trimmed V and J ends, which lost 2 bases and 3 bases, there was a span of 6 bases. Germline CDR1 and CDR2: MNHNY and SVGAGI (reference sequence). The CDR3 consists of 13 residues. CDR3 nucleotides: TGTGCCAGCAGTTACCCAGGGACAGATACGCAGTATTTT. Translation gives CASSYPGTDTQYF.

The chain has TRBV5-1 and TRBJ1-6; no clear D. V shed 0 bases and J shed 1 base, with 5 bases lying between them. Looked up from germline, CDR1 is SGHRS and CDR2 is YFSETQ. The CDR3 length is 15 residues. CDR3 sequence (DNA): TGCGCCAGCAGCTTGGACGGGTCCTATAATTCACCCCTCCACTTT. Translated: CASSLDGSYNSPLHF.

The genes are TRBV6-5 and TRBJ2-3; 7 bases are a match to TRBD2. Germline trimming cut 4 bases from V and 5 bases from J; bases unmatched to any gene: 6. The CDR3 is made up of 14 amino acids. CDR1 and CDR2 from the germline V gene are MNHEY and SVGAGI. Here the CDR3 DNA reads TGTGCCAGCAGTTCAAGACGGGGGGAAGATACGCAGTATTTT. It specifies CASSSRRGEDTQYF.

The V and J genes are TRBV19 and TRBJ1-5; 11 nucleotides match TRBD1. The CDR3 has 15 amino acids. V was pared by 5 bases and J by 7 bases, with 7 bases of the junction left unmatched. CDR1 and CDR2 (germline): LNHDA, SQIVND (reference sequence). CDR3 sequence: CASSVGQGAGQPQHF. The CDR3 DNA reads as TGTGCCAGTAGTGTCGGACAGGGGGCTGGACAGCCCCAGCATTTT.

V usage is TRBV18 and J usage is TRBJ2-1, with 10 bases lining up with TRBD2. Germline V gives CDR1 KGHSH, CDR2 LQKENI. Unmatched junction bases numbered 6, after V lost 0 bases and J lost 7 bases. This CDR3 has 16 amino acids. CDR3 residues: CASSPPSAGGLNEQFF. The CDR3 nucleotides read TGTGCCAGCTCACCACCGTCAGCGGGGGGGCTGAATGAGCAGTTCTTC.

There are a few counts of this clone. V is TRBV6-1 and J is TRBJ1-5; weak D call: TRBD1 (5 bases). The V and J ends lost 2 bases and 3 bases respectively, with 11 bases between them. Per germline, CDR1 MNHNS and CDR2 SASEGT. This CDR3 has 15 residues. The CDR3, as DNA: TGTGCCAGCAGTGAAATCACGACAGACAATCAGCCCCAGCATTTT. This sequence encodes CASSEITTDNQPQHF.

This sequence joins TRBV4-1 and TRBJ2-2, with a possible D match to TRBD1 (5 bases). This CDR3 is 17 amino acids long. The V end was cut by 2 bases, the J end by 1 base, with 14 bases between. Per the germline V gene, CDR1 is MGHRA and CDR2 is YSYEKL. The CDR3 DNA reads TGCGCCAGCAGCCAACAAAGGGGCGGACAGAACACCGGGGAGCTGTTTTTT. Its protein product is CASSQQRGGQNTGELFF.

In this sample, this clone turned up a few times. The chain is built from TRBV9 and TRBJ2-1, with 9 bases fitting TRBD2. Per germline, CDR1 SGDLS and CDR2 YYNGEE. J lost 7 bases, V lost 0 bases, and 11 bases had no gene match. The CDR3 is 17 residues long. This CDR3 is CASSVGGGRAAGNEQFF. CDR3 DNA sequence: TGTGCCAGCAGCGTAGGTGGCGGGAGGGCCGCAGGGAATGAGCAGTTCTTC.

The chain joins TRBV7-2 to TRBJ2-2; TRBD1 agrees at 10 bases. CDR1 and CDR2 from the germline V gene are SGHTA and FQGNSA. Trimming cost V 5 bases and J 5 bases; bases outside gene matches: 5. This CDR3 comprises 15 residues. The CDR3: CASSIQGQGTGELFF. The DNA of the CDR3 is TGTGCCAGCAGCATTCAGGGACAGGGGACCGGGGAGCTGTTTTTT.

The V and J genes are TRBV7-2 and TRBJ1-5; TRBD1 might be the D (5 bases). The V gene's germline CDR1 is SGHTA and CDR2 FQGNSA. This CDR3 region has 15 residues. V gave up 2 bases and J gave up 0 bases, with 8 bases separating them. The CDR3 spells CASSLLGHSNQPQHF. The CDR3 DNA sequence: TGTGCCAGCAGCTTATTGGGGCATAGCAATCAGCCCCAGCATTTT. The variable domain in full, with the rest retrieved from reference TRBV7-2 and TRBJ1-5, is GAGVSQSPSNKVTEKGKDVELRCDPISGHTALYWYRQSLGQGLEFLIYFQGNSAPDKSGLPSDRFSAERTGGSVSTLTIQRTQQEDSAVYLCASSLLGHSNQPQHFGDGTRLSIL.

A word on this clone: Distinct nucleotide sequences in the sample also encode this CDR3. The J gene is TRBJ2-3, the V gene TRBV18, with 8 bases matching TRBD2. Germline V gene data show CDR1 as KGHSH and CDR2 as LQKENI. Losses at the gene ends were 3 bases for V and 3 bases for J; bases not matched to a gene: 5. The CDR3 runs 15 residues. CDR3 loop: CASSPPGLGTDTQYF. In DNA, the CDR3 is TGTGCCAGCTCACCCCCGGGACTAGGAACAGATACGCAGTATTTT.